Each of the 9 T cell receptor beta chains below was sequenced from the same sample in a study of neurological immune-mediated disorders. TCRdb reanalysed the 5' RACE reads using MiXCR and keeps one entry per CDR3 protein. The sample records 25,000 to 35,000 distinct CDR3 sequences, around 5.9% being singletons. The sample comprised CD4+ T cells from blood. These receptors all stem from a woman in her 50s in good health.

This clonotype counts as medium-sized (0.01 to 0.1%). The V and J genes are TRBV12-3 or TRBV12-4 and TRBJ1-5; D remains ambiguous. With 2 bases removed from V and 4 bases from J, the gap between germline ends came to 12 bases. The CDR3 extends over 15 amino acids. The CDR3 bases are TGTGCCAGCAGTTTACAATCACTCAGAAATCAGCCCCAGCATTTT. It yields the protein CASSLQSLRNQPQHF.

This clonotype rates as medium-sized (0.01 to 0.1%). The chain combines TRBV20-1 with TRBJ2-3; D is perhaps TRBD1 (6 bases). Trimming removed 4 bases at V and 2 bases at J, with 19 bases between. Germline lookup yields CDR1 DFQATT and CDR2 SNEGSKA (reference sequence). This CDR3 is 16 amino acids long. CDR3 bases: TGCAGTGCTATAAATTTGGGACAAGCGAACACAGATACGCAGTATTTT. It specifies CSAINLGQANTDTQYF.

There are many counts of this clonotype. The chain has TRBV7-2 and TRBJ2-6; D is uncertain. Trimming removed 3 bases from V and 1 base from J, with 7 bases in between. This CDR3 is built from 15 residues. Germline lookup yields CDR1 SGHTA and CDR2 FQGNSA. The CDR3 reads CASSLDYSGANVLTF. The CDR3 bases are TGTGCCAGCAGCTTGGATTATTCTGGGGCCAACGTCCTGACTTTC.

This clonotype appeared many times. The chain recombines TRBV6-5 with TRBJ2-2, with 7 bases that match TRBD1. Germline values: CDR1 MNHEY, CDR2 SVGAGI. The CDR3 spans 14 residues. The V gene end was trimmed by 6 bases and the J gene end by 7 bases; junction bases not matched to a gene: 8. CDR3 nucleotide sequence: TGTGCCAGCAGCCGGATTGGACAGGTCGGGGAGCTGTTTTTT. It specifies CASSRIGQVGELFF.

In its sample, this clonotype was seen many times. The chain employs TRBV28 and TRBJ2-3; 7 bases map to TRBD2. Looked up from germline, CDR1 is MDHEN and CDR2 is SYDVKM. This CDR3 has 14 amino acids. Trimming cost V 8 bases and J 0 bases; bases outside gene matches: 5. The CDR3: CASRLAVSTDTQYF. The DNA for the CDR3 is TGTGCCAGCCGACTAGCAGTCAGCACAGATACGCAGTATTTT.

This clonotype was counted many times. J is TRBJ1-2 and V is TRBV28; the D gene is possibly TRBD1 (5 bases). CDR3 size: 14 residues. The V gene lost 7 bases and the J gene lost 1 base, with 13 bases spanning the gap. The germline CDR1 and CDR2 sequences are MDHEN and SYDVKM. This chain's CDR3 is CASTWGSSNYGYTF. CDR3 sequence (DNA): TGTGCCAGCACTTGGGGGAGTAGTAACTATGGCTACACCTTC.

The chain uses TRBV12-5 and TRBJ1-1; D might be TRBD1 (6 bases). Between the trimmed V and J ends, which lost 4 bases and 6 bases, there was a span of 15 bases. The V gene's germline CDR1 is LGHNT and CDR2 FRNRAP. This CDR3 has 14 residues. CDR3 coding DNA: TGTGCTAGTGGTTCGGGACTCCCAGGGGCTGAAGCTTTCTTT. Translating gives CASGSGLPGAEAFF.

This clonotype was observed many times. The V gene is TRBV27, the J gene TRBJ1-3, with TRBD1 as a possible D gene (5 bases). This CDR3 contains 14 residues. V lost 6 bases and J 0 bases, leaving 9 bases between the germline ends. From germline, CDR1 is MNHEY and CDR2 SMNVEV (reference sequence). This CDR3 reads CASRGGGSGNTIYF. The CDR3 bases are TGTGCCAGCAGGGGGGGAGGCTCTGGAAACACCATATATTTT.

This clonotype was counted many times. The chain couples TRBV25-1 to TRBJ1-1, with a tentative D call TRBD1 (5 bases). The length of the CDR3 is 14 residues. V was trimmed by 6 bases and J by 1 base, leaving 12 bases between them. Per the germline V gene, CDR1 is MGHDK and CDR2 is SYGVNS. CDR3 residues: CASRSAGSNTEAFF. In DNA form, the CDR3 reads TGTGCCAGCAGGTCGGCAGGGTCGAACACTGAAGCTTTCTTT.